This TCR beta chain was found in a study of early T cells in non-severe SARS-CoV-2 infection. This clonotype has at least ten counts. What it recognizes is unknown. TCRdb re-called the 5' RACE reads with MiXCR, one entry per CDR3 protein. The data contain approximately 56,000 distinct CDR3 sequences, approximately 16% of them singletons. Study-wide findings and caveats: The VDJdb matching leaned toward anti-spike CD8 responses and overlooked private and CD4 specificities.

This clonotype was sampled from an adult who was a healthcare worker with PCR-confirmed SARS-CoV-2 infection or an uninfected control (not recorded which). Material: whole blood, obtained at baseline.

The chain's CDR3 is CASSFARTYSYEQYF. The DNA for the CDR3 is TGTGCCAGCAGTTTCGCAAGAACTTATTCCTACGAGCAGTACTTC. V usage is TRBV27 and J usage is TRBJ2-7; the D is unclear. Germline V lookup: CDR1 MNHEY, CDR2 SMNVEV (reference sequence). V was pared by 3 bases and J by 1 base, with 13 bases between. The CDR3 is 15 residues long.